The 18 T cell receptor beta chains in this list originate from one sample, sequenced in a study of cytomegalovirus exposure and HLA in healthy donors. Profiling relied on immunoSEQ multiplex PCR, and the TCRdb table lists in-frame clones only, not all of them. This sample has roughly 75,000 clones, with 90% to 95% found just once. Sequencing was performed on PBMCs. These receptor sequences come from a man in his late teens or twenties in good health and CMV-seropositive.

The chain recombines TRBV7-2 with TRBJ1-1, with TRBD1 as a possible D gene (5 bases). The CDR3 spans 15 residues. Trimming removed 5 bases at V and 0 bases at J, with 13 bases between. The germline CDR1 and CDR2 sequences are SGHTA and FQGNSA. This CDR3 reads CASSPRGQMNTEAFF. In DNA form, the CDR3 reads TGTGCCAGCAGCCCCCGCGGACAAATGAACACTGAAGCTTTCTTT.

The chain has TRBV29-1 and TRBJ2-5, with D unclear. The germline V gene encodes CDR1 SQVTM and CDR2 ANQGSEA. The CDR3 has 12 amino acids. V lost 3 bases and J lost 5, with 10 bases in between. The CDR3 sequence is CSVDGPAETQYF. The CDR3 DNA follows: TGCAGCGTTGACGGTCCCGCGGAGACCCAGTACTTC.

The genes are TRBV30 and TRBJ2-2; 9 nucleotides agree with TRBD1. Germline loops: CDR1 GTSNPN, CDR2 SVGIG (reference sequence). This CDR3 has 15 residues. Unmatched junction bases numbered 7, after V lost 2 bases and J lost 6 bases. In DNA, the CDR3 is TGTGCCTGGAGTCCCCGGGACAGGGTCTCCGGGGAGCTGTTTTTT. It is translated as CAWSPRDRVSGELFF. Full variable domain (remainder filled in from reference TRBV30 and TRBJ2-2): SQTIHQWPATLVQPVGSPLSLECTVEGTSNPNLYWYRQAAGRGLQLLFYSVGIGQISSEVPQNLSASRPQDRQFILSSKKLLLSDSGFYLCAWSPRDRVSGELFFGEGSRLTVL.

CDR3 DNA: TGTGCCAGCAGGGGGGGACTAGCGGTAACCTACGAGCAGTACTTC. This translates into CASRGGLAVTYEQYF. The chain links TRBV6-1 to TRBJ2-7; TRBD2 matches 11 bases. The CDR3 loop spans 15 amino acids. CDR1 is MNHNS and CDR2 is SASEGT in the germline V gene. J gave up 2 bases and V 6 bases, and 6 bases lay outside the gene matches.

This clone occurred a few times. The chain uses TRBV5-1 and TRBJ1-1; possible D gene TRBD1, 6 bases. V lost 4 bases and J lost 0, with 10 bases in between. In germline, CDR1 is SGHRS, CDR2 YFSETQ. The CDR3 loop spans 14 amino acids. For the CDR3, the DNA is TGCGCCAGCAGCCGGGGGGGCATGAACACTGAAGCTTTCTTT. Its translation is CASSRGGMNTEAFF.

J is TRBJ2-7 and V is TRBV5-1, with D maybe TRBD2 (7 bases). From germline, CDR1 is SGHRS and CDR2 YFSETQ. This CDR3 region has 14 residues. V was shortened by 4 bases and J by 10 bases, with 21 bases between the two germline ends. DNA of the CDR3: TGCGCCAGCAGCCCAGACGCGGGGGCATACTTTCAGTACTTC. Translation gives CASSPDAGAYFQYF.

The chain employs TRBV5-5 and TRBJ2-2; 7 bases line up with TRBD1. The V gene end was trimmed by 6 bases and the J gene end by 4 bases; junction bases not matched to a gene: 3. The CDR3 extends over 13 amino acids. Germline V CDR1 and CDR2: SGHKS, YYEKEE (reference sequence). The DNA for the CDR3 is TGTGCCAGCAATTCAGGGGGCACCGGGGAGCTGTTTTTT. It translates to CASNSGGTGELFF.

The rearrangement joins TRBV2 to TRBJ1-4; D unresolved. The germline V and J ends were trimmed by 5 bases and 8 bases, with 12 bases remaining between them. Germline CDR1 and CDR2: SNHLY and FYNNEI. The CDR3 spans 13 residues. CDR3 coding DNA: TGTGCCAGCAGTTTTACAGACGGAGAAAAACTGTTTTTT. Its protein product is CASSFTDGEKLFF.

This clone came up a few times. V gene TRBV15 combines with J gene TRBJ2-7; TRBD1 matches at 9 bases. Per the germline V gene, CDR1 is LNHNV and CDR2 is YYDKDF (reference sequence). The CDR3 has 16 amino acids. V lost 1 base, J lost 3 bases, and 7 bases stayed unmatched. CDR3 sequence (DNA): TGTGCCACCAGCAGAGGGGGCGGGACAGGGATCTACGAGCAGTACTTC. Encoded protein: CATSRGGGTGIYEQYF.

The V gene is TRBV2, the J gene TRBJ2-3; no clear D gene. This CDR3 has 16 amino acids. The germline CDR1 and CDR2 sequences are SNHLY and FYNNEI. Trimming removed 5 bases at V and 2 bases at J, with 17 bases between. The CDR3 region has the DNA TGTGCCAGCAGTTCCAACCCACCGACTTCCACAGATACGCAGTATTTT. This encodes CASSSNPPTSTDTQYF.

V and J are TRBV7-8 and TRBJ2-7, with TRBD2 matching over 9 bases. Germline V gene lookup returns CDR1 SGHVS and CDR2 FQNEAQ. The junction had 8 bases not matched to a gene; V was cut back by 4 bases and J by 1 base. CDR3 length: 16 residues. The chain's CDR3 is CASSSWEAGGSYEQYF. Here the CDR3 DNA reads TGTGCCAGCAGCTCCTGGGAAGCGGGGGGATCCTACGAGCAGTACTTC. The whole variable domain, remainder taken from reference TRBV7-8 and TRBJ2-7, is GAGVSQSPRYKVAKRGQDVALRCDPISGHVSLFWYQQALGQGPEFLTYFQNEAQLDKSGLPSDRFFAERPEGSVSTLKIQRTQQEDSAVYLCASSSWEAGGSYEQYFGPGTRLTVT.

Comment on this clone: A junction end diverges from the germline sequence, so it may reflect a read error. The chain recombines TRBV28 with TRBJ2-7; 9 bases agree with TRBD1. CDR1 MDHEN and CDR2 SYDVKM come from the germline V gene. The CDR3 consists of 12 residues. CDR3 coding DNA: TGTGCCAGCAGCTTGAGCCGGGACAGGGAATCCTTC. This sequence encodes CASSLSRDRESF.

The J gene is TRBJ2-1, the V gene TRBV5-1, with unresolved D. Trimming took 0 bases from V and 2 from J, leaving 6 bases between them. Germline loops: CDR1 SGHRS, CDR2 YFSETQ. This CDR3 region has 14 residues. The CDR3 region is CASSLAGPYNEQFF. The CDR3 DNA reads as TGCGCCAGCAGCTTGGCCGGTCCCTACAATGAGCAGTTCTTC.

V usage is TRBV6-4 and J usage is TRBJ1-5; D is unclear. V gave up 6 bases and J gave up 0 bases, with 9 bases separating them. CDR3 length: 14 amino acids. Germline values: CDR1 MRHNA, CDR2 SNTAGT. In nucleotides, the CDR3 is TGTGCCAGCAGCCCCGACTATAGCAATCAGCCCCAGCATTTT. The encoded protein is CASSPDYSNQPQHF.

The chain uses TRBV4-2 and TRBJ2-1, with 7 bases lining up with TRBD2. This CDR3 contains 16 residues. From germline, CDR1 is LGHNA and CDR2 YNFKEQ. V trimming: 3 bases; J trimming: 8 bases; junction bases outside the gene matches: 13. The CDR3 nucleotides are TGTGCCAGCAGCCAGGGGCGGGGGACCATCCCGGATGAGCAGTTCTTC. Amino acid sequence: CASSQGRGTIPDEQFF.

In nucleotides, the CDR3 is TGTGCCAGCAGTGCCTGGGAGCTACTGAACACTGAAGCTTTCTTT. Its translation: CASSAWELLNTEAFF. The V call is TRBV6-5, the J call TRBJ1-1; no definite D call. V was cut by 5 bases and J by 0 bases, with 13 bases left in between. Germline loops: CDR1 MNHEY, CDR2 SVGAGI. CDR3 length equals 15 residues.

This clone appeared a single time. The V and J genes are TRBV27 and TRBJ1-4; D possibly corresponds to TRBD1 (6 bases). Trimming shortened V by 3 bases and J by 8 bases, and 19 bases separated the two germline ends. The CDR3 spans 16 residues. Per the germline V gene, CDR1 is MNHEY and CDR2 is SMNVEV (reference sequence). CDR3 amino acids: CASSFGRGESGEKLFF. For the CDR3, the DNA is TGTGCCAGCAGTTTTGGGAGGGGGGAGTCAGGAGAAAAACTGTTTTTT.

The V and J genes are TRBV5-8 and TRBJ2-1; D is perhaps TRBD2 (5 bases). This CDR3 region has 12 residues. The V gene lost 9 bases and the J gene lost 8 bases, with 15 bases spanning the gap. Germline V gene data show CDR1 as SGHTS and CDR2 as YDEGEE. The CDR3 sequence: CATEGRLDEQFF. DNA for the CDR3: TGTGCCACCGAGGGCCGCTTGGATGAGCAGTTCTTC.